Listed below are T cell receptor beta chains from one sample, sequenced in a study of breast tumors, draining lymph nodes, adjacent tissues. TCRdb recomputed calls from the multiplex PCR reads with MiXCR, one row per CDR3 protein. The profile covers over 150,000 distinct CDR3 sequences, with approximately 33% appearing a single time and about 4% taken by the ten largest. Sequencing was performed on axillary lymph node tissue. The receptors stem from a female donor with breast cancer. Some clones in this sample may be carry-over from other donors' samples. Each CDR3 is given with its conserved first and last residue. Each record gives: V gene, J gene, clone size, CDR3 protein. Size tells how often a clone was seen (once, few, many) or the class of an expanded clone, and some rows leave it out.

TRBV11-2	TRBJ1-4	-	CASSYRGTSSTAKLFF
TRBV2	TRBJ2-5	many	CASETGQAETQYF
TRBV9	TRBJ1-1	few	CASSVGGAGTEAFF
TRBV2	TRBJ2-6	many	CASSIQNSGANVLTF
TRBV27	TRBJ2-7	-	CASSPGPYSRISSYEQYF
TRBV12-3/TRBV12-4	TRBJ1-4	-	CASSFTGGGSGKLFF
TRBV4-2	TRBJ1-6	-	CASSQDTDSGTSPLHF
TRBV4-2	TRBJ1-4	-	CASSQDRASGTGATNEKLFF
TRBV2	TRBJ1-2	-	CASRPGQGSGYTF
TRBV7-2	TRBJ2-5	many	CASSLAVHETQYF
TRBV19	TRBJ2-3	many	CASRPINLRGQRTDTQYF
TRBV6-2/TRBV6-3	TRBJ2-1	few	CASTPYPLAGDNEQFF
TRBV2	TRBJ1-2	many	CASSDGPGYGYTF
TRBV12-3/TRBV12-4	TRBJ1-6	many	CASSLARPTAVTSPLHF
TRBV15	TRBJ2-3	many	CATSSAILAGGTDTQYF
TRBV20-1	TRBJ1-1	-	CSAPTGPTTEAFF
TRBV3-1	TRBJ2-1	many	CASTGPNEQFF
TRBV6-2/TRBV6-3	TRBJ2-3	-	CASSLARPTSTDTQYF
TRBV7-9	TRBJ1-1	few	CASSSAGGQGAANTEAFF
TRBV12-5	TRBJ2-1	many	CASGWTGAYNEQFF
TRBV20-1	TRBJ2-7	-	CSARDSRGQARNEQYF
TRBV11-2	TRBJ2-6	many	CASSPKAVGTGANVLTF
TRBV19	TRBJ2-2	many	CASSIMAGGFAGELFF
TRBV7-6	TRBJ1-1	few	CASGLSGNTEAFF
TRBV10-1	TRBJ2-5	-	CASSPGRTGGEETQYF
TRBV7-2	TRBJ2-7	many	CASRPTGPYEQYF
TRBV27	TRBJ2-3	few	CASSLRGGGTRDTQYF
TRBV7-2	TRBJ1-6	-	CASSPSGGNNSPLHF
TRBV5-5	TRBJ2-7	few	CAGSLNSYEQYF
TRBV7-2	TRBJ1-3	many	CASSPRAGPDSGNTIYF
TRBV4-2	TRBJ2-5	many	CASSQGNQQETQYF
TRBV19	TRBJ1-2	many	CASSMQREPYGYTF
TRBV12-3/TRBV12-4	TRBJ2-5	many	CASSDRTGGGETQYF
TRBV19	TRBJ1-1	many	CASQGGTEAFF
TRBV6-5	TRBJ2-7	-	CASNLGGASHEQYF
TRBV29-1	TRBJ2-2	-	CSAAGRFSGELFF
TRBV4-2	TRBJ1-5	-	CASSQDTGSLEHQPQHF
TRBV6-2/TRBV6-3	TRBJ2-5	many	CASSPGGARTQYF
TRBV7-9	TRBJ1-2	once	CASLGQTDPSGNTF
TRBV2	TRBJ2-1	-	CASSIYLCSGRGLSYNEQFF
TRBV19	TRBJ2-5	many	CASSDIQETQYF